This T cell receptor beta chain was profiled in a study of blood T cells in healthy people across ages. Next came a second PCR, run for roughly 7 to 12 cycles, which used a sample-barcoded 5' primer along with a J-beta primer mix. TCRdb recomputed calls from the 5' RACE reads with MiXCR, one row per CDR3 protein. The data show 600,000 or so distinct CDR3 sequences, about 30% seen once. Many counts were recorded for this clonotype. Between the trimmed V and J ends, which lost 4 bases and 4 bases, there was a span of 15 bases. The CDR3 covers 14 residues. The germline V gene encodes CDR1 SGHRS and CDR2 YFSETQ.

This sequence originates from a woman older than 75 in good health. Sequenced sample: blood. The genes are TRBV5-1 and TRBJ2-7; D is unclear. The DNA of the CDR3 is TGCGCCAGCAGCCTGACACCTCCAGCTTACGAGCAGTACTTC. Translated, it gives CASSLTPPAYEQYF.